The 10 T cell receptor beta chains below were found in one sample sequenced in a study of blood T cell repertoires in COVID-19. Sequencing was performed with immunoSEQ multiplex PCR; in TCRdb, only in-frame clones are kept and a portion is missing. The sample includes roughly 280,000 clones, 88% of them seen just once. The sample consisted of PBMCs or T cells enriched from blood (not recorded which). The receptors here all came from a woman between 50 and 59 years old who had recovered from COVID-19.

The J gene is TRBJ2-5, the V gene TRBV7-3, with TRBD2 as a possible D gene (7 bases). The CDR3 covers 15 residues. The ends were cut back, 4 bases at V and 1 base at J, with 13 bases in the middle. Germline V gene lookup returns CDR1 SGHTA and CDR2 FQGTGA. Written as DNA, the CDR3 is TGTGCCAGCAGCTCCGGGCGGGGGCTCCAAGAGACCCAGTACTTC. It specifies CASSSGRGLQETQYF.

The chain recombines TRBV11-2 with TRBJ1-2; perhaps TRBD1 as D (5 bases). This CDR3 contains 13 residues. Germline-derived CDR1 and CDR2 are SGHAT and FQNNGV. V lost 5 bases, J lost 6 bases, and 13 bases lay in between. This CDR3 reads CASSQGGTNGYTF. CDR3 coding DNA: TGTGCCAGCAGCCAAGGTGGGACTAATGGCTACACCTTC.

The chain uses TRBV7-2 and TRBJ2-1; D not certain. The germline gives CDR1 SGHTA, CDR2 FQGNSA. This CDR3 region has 15 residues. V lost 3 bases and J 0 bases, leaving 9 bases between the germline ends. CDR3 region: CASSLNRNSYNEQFF. In DNA, the CDR3 is TGTGCCAGCAGCTTGAACAGAAACTCCTACAATGAGCAGTTCTTC.

The CDR3 region is CASSLGPGGSPLHF. CDR3 nucleotides: TGTGCCAGCAGCTTAGGGCCAGGGGGTTCACCCCTCCACTTT. The chain carries TRBV7-9 and TRBJ1-6; 7 nucleotides line up with TRBD1. The V segment lost 1 base and the J segment 9 bases; nucleotides outside the gene matches: 3. Per the germline V gene, CDR1 is SEHNR and CDR2 is FQNEAQ (reference sequence). The CDR3 consists of 14 residues.

As for this clone: Other DNA sequences in this specimen translate into the identical CDR3. The V call is TRBV11-3, the J call TRBJ1-1, with D tentatively TRBD1 (6 bases). The germline CDR1 and CDR2 sequences are SGHNT and YENEEA. The germline V and J ends were trimmed by 5 bases and 6 bases, with 13 bases remaining between them. This CDR3 spans 13 amino acids. CDR3 DNA: TGTGCCAGCAGCCTTAGGGCAGGGGCTGAAGCTTTCTTT. It yields the protein CASSLRAGAEAFF.

The V gene is TRBV6-5, the J gene TRBJ1-1, with 8 bases matching TRBD1. V lost 2 bases, J lost 1 base, and 6 bases stayed unmatched. The CDR3 has 16 residues. Germline CDR1 reads MNHEY; CDR2 reads SVGAGI. The CDR3 here is CASSYLGQGTNTEAFF. The CDR3 coding sequence is TGTGCCAGCAGTTACCTTGGACAGGGTACGAACACTGAAGCTTTCTTT.

This clone has a handful of counts. The chain joins TRBV6-1 to TRBJ2-3, with 12 bases identical to TRBD2. The CDR3 length is 14 residues. The V segment lost 3 bases and the J segment 8 bases; nucleotides outside the gene matches: 3. The germline gives CDR1 MNHNS, CDR2 SASEGT. This chain's CDR3 is CASSETSGRVTQYF. Written as DNA, the CDR3 is TGTGCCAGCAGTGAGACTAGCGGGAGAGTTACGCAGTATTTT.

The gene calls are TRBV18 and TRBJ1-5; TRBD1 matches 10 bases. CDR3 size: 15 residues. The ends lost 0 bases at V and 10 bases at J; junction bases unmatched: 6. Looked up from germline, CDR1 is KGHSH and CDR2 is LQKENI. CDR3 in DNA: TGTGCCAGCTCACCACCGGACAGGGGGGTGGGACCCCAGCATTTT. Its protein is CASSPPDRGVGPQHF.

This chain joins TRBV3-1 (or the pseudogene TRBV3-2) and TRBJ2-7; D uncertain. V was cut by 7 bases and J by 0 bases, with 13 bases left in between. The CDR3 has 14 amino acids. In germline, CDR1 is LGHDT, CDR2 YNNKEL (reference sequence). CDR3 nucleotides: TGTGCCAGCACGAGCACTCAGGACTCCTACGAGCAGTACTTC. Residues: CASTSTQDSYEQYF.

The rearrangement uses TRBV11-2 and TRBJ1-6, with a weak D call TRBD1 (5 bases). Germline V lookup: CDR1 SGHAT, CDR2 FQNNGV. V lost 2 bases and J lost 13, with 15 bases in between. The CDR3 extends over 14 amino acids. The CDR3 DNA is TGTGCCAGCAGCTTACGGGGGGGAGGCGACCCCCTCCACTTT. Residues: CASSLRGGGDPLHF.